This T cell receptor beta chain appears in the sequencing data of a study of shared clonotypes between healthy human individuals. Overall study context: Donors consisted of two women and a few men between 18 and 49. Study-level points and caveats: Rarefaction indicated that sorted-subset sequencing remained incomplete although depth was large.

This CDR3 region has 15 residues. The germline V gene has CDR1 KGHSH and CDR2 LQKENI. V lost 3 bases to trimming and J lost 6 bases, with 18 bases between them. Points on this clone: Its specificity is not known.

The method was immunoSEQ multiplex PCR; TCRdb's version includes in-frame clones alone and lacks a portion of them. The top ten clones hold about 0.4% of a sample with under 1,900,000 clones, about 98.5% of them seen once. The rearrangement links TRBV18 to TRBJ2-7; D not resolved. This clonotype was obtained from a man aged 25 to 45 in good health. The sample comprised naive CD4+ T cells sorted from blood. Subset in this sample: CD45RA+ positively selected. CDR3 residues: CASSPRVAQYAEQYF. The CDR3 DNA reads as TGTGCCAGCTCACCTCGGGTAGCTCAGTACGCCGAGCAGTACTTC.